Listed below are T cell receptor beta chains from one sample, sequenced in a study of blood T cell repertoires in COVID-19. Libraries were prepared by immunoSEQ multiplex PCR; TCRdb keeps only in-frame clonotypes and omits some of them. The sample consists of about 200,000 clones, more than 70% of them appearing once. Sequences were obtained from peripheral blood. These receptors came from a man aged 18 to 30 with active or convalescent COVID-19. Each CDR3 is given with its conserved first and last residue. Fields, in order: V gene, J gene, D gene, clone size, CDR3 DNA, CDR3 protein. A D gene is named only where the DNA matches it firmly. Clone size is given for some rows only: seen once, a few or many times, or a class if the clone is expanded.

TRBV18	TRBJ1-2	.	.	TGTGCCAGCTCACCATCGGGGAACTATGGCTACACCTTC	CASSPSGNYGYTF
TRBV13	TRBJ1-5	.	few	TGTGCCAGCAGCTTAGGGAGGCAACAGCCCCAGCATTTT	CASSLGRQQPQHF
TRBV24-1	TRBJ2-2	TRBD2	.	TGTGCCACCGAGGTAGCGGGGGGGATGACCGGGGAGCTGTTTTTT	CATEVAGGMTGELFF
TRBV9	TRBJ1-2	.	once	TGTGCCAGCAGCGCCGCCTGGGAAGATTGGGGAGGTGGCTACACCTTC	CASSAAWEDWGGGYTF
TRBV7-9	TRBJ2-1	TRBD2	.	TGTGCCAGCAGCTTAGTTATTAGCGGGGTTCACAATGAGCAGTTCTTC	CASSLVISGVHNEQFF
TRBV6-5	TRBJ1-5	.	.	TGTGCCAGCGGTCGGGCAGGGTCGGGTCAGCCCCAGCATTTT	CASGRAGSGQPQHF
TRBV11-2	TRBJ2-5	TRBD1	.	TGTGCCAGCAGCTCCGGGACAGCGTACCAAGAGACCCAGTACTTC	CASSSGTAYQETQYF
TRBV9	TRBJ1-6	TRBD1	.	TGTGCCAGCAGCAGAGACAGGGAAAATTCACCCCTCCACTTT	CASSRDRENSPLHF
TRBV3-1/TRBV3-2	TRBJ1-3	.	.	TGTGCCAGCACCCCCGGAGGGGACACCATATATTTT	CASTPGGDTIYF
TRBV5-6	TRBJ1-2	TRBD1	.	TGTGCCAGCAGCCGCTATGACAGGGACGGCGGCTACACCTTC	CASSRYDRDGGYTF
TRBV6-5	TRBJ2-3	TRBD2	.	TGTGCCAGCAGTTTAGCGGGAGTTGGAGATTTT	CASSLAGVGDF
TRBV7-2	TRBJ1-5	.	.	TGTGCCAGCAGCTTAGGGTCGGGATATCAGCCCCAGCATTTT	CASSLGSGYQPQHF
TRBV5-4	TRBJ2-7	TRBD1	.	TGTGCCAGCAGCTTAGGGGGCTCAACCTACGAGCAGTACTTC	CASSLGGSTYEQYF
TRBV19	TRBJ2-7	TRBD2	.	TGTGCCAGTAGTATCACTAGCGGGAGGGGCCACGAGCAGTACTTC	CASSITSGRGHEQYF
TRBV30	TRBJ2-2	.	once	TGTGCCTGGAGTAGGCGGAGGACTTGGCGTGGCGGGCCGAACACCGGGGAGCTGTTTTTT	CAWSRRRTWRGGPNTGELFF
TRBV5-4	TRBJ1-1	TRBD1	.	TGTGCCAGCAGGTTACAGGGGCTGAACACTGAAGCTTTCTTT	CASRLQGLNTEAFF
TRBV28	TRBJ1-1	TRBD1	.	TGTGCCAGCAGTTGGGGACAGGGGTGGAAGGACACTGAAGCTTTCTTT	CASSWGQGWKDTEAFF
TRBV7-9	TRBJ1-2	TRBD1	.	TGTGCCAGCAGCTCCCCCGGGACAGCCTCATATGGCTACACCTTC	CASSSPGTASYGYTF
TRBV3-1/TRBV3-2	TRBJ1-2	TRBD1	.	TGTGCCAGCAGCCCGGGGACAGGGGTTCCTTATGGCTACACCTTC	CASSPGTGVPYGYTF
TRBV6-5	TRBJ1-5	TRBD1	.	TGTGCCAGCGGACGGACAGGTAGCAATCAGCCCCAGCATTTT	CASGRTGSNQPQHF
TRBV4-3	TRBJ2-1	TRBD1	.	TGCGCCAGCAGCCAAGGACAGGGGGGACCCTCCTACAATGAGCAGTTCTTC	CASSQGQGGPSYNEQFF
TRBV5-1	TRBJ2-7	TRBD1	.	TGCGCCAGCAGCTTGTTTGGGACAGGCTCCTACGAGCAGTACTTC	CASSLFGTGSYEQYF
TRBV5-1	TRBJ2-1	TRBD1	.	TGCGCCAGCAGCGTGACAGGGGGCTCCTACAATGAGCAGTTCTTC	CASSVTGGSYNEQFF
TRBV7-8	TRBJ2-6	TRBD1	once	TGTGCCAGCAGCTTGCACCAGACAGGGGCCGGGGCCAACGTCCTGACTTTC	CASSLHQTGAGANVLTF
TRBV7-8	TRBJ2-3	TRBD2	.	TGTGCCAGCAGCTTAGCGTCACTAGCGGGGAACCCAGATACGCAGTATTTT	CASSLASLAGNPDTQYF
TRBV11-2	TRBJ2-5	TRBD2	.	TGTGCCAGCAGCTTGGGTAGCGGGAGTGTAAAGACCCAGTACTTC	CASSLGSGSVKTQYF
TRBV7-2	TRBJ1-3	.	.	TGTGCCAGCAGCTTAGTGCCAGACTCTGGAAACACCATATATTTT	CASSLVPDSGNTIYF
TRBV7-2	TRBJ2-7	.	.	TGTGCCAGCAGCTTAGAGGCGGGCGCCGGGCAGTACTTC	CASSLEAGAGQYF
TRBV9	TRBJ1-1	.	.	TGTGCCAGCAGCGCGGAGGAGAACACTGAAGCTTTCTTT	CASSAEENTEAFF
TRBV19	TRBJ1-5	TRBD1	.	TGTGCCAGTAGTATAGATTTCAGGACAGGGGTCGGACAGCCCCAGCATTTT	CASSIDFRTGVGQPQHF
TRBV18	TRBJ2-6	.	.	TGTGCCAGCTCACCGACAGTCATCTCTGGGGCCAACGTCCTGACTTTC	CASSPTVISGANVLTF
TRBV6-1	TRBJ2-3	.	once	TGTGCCAGCAGTGAAGCGGCAACCGGCGGTAGCACAGATACGCAGTATTTT	CASSEAATGGSTDTQYF
TRBV6-5	TRBJ1-2	.	.	TGTGCCAGCAGGGAGGGTGGCTACACCTTC	CASREGGYTF
TRBV6-5	TRBJ1-2	TRBD1	.	TGTGCCAGCAGAACAGGGGGCTATGGCTACACCTTC	CASRTGGYGYTF
TRBV9	TRBJ2-2	.	.	TGTGCCAGCAGCGTACTTCCCTCGGGGTCGAACACCGGGGAGCTGTTTTTT	CASSVLPSGSNTGELFF
TRBV19	TRBJ1-2	TRBD1	.	TGTGCCAGTAGGCTCGCCGGACAGGGATATGGCTACACCTTC	CASRLAGQGYGYTF
TRBV6-5	TRBJ2-5	.	.	TGTGCCAGCAGCCGCGGGGACTTTCAAGAGACCCAGTACTTC	CASSRGDFQETQYF
TRBV5-1	TRBJ1-1	.	.	TGCGCCAGCAGTTTAACGGGGGGATCGAACACTGAAGCTTTCTTT	CASSLTGGSNTEAFF
TRBV5-5	TRBJ2-7	TRBD2	.	TGTGCCAGCAGCCTGGCGGGGGGGCCCTTCAACGAGCAGTACTTC	CASSLAGGPFNEQYF
TRBV19	TRBJ2-7	.	.	TGTGCCAGTAGTATCCGTCATGGGAGCGAGCAGTACTTC	CASSIRHGSEQYF
TRBV6-5	TRBJ2-1	.	.	TGTGCCAGCAGAGGAGAAGCGGTATCCTACAATGAGCAGTTCTTC	CASRGEAVSYNEQFF
TRBV29-1	TRBJ2-7	TRBD2	.	TGCAGCGTTCGACTAGCGGGAGGGAATCAGTACGAGCAGTACTTC	CSVRLAGGNQYEQYF
TRBV6-5	TRBJ2-7	TRBD1	.	TGTGCCAGCACTAGAGGGACAGGGGGCGAGCAGTACTTC	CASTRGTGGEQYF
TRBV12-3/TRBV12-4	TRBJ1-3	.	once	TGTGCCAGCAGCCCCAGTGGAAACACCATATATTTT	CASSPSGNTIYF
TRBV19	TRBJ2-5	TRBD2	.	TGTGCCAGTAGTACCCAAGCGGGAGTAGGAGAGACCCAGTACTTC	CASSTQAGVGETQYF
TRBV6-2/TRBV6-3	TRBJ2-2	.	few	TGTGCCAGCAGTTCCTGGGCAGCCACGAACACCGGGGAGCTGTTTTTT	CASSSWAATNTGELFF
TRBV5-1	TRBJ1-1	.	few	TGCGCCAGCAGCTCCGGACAGTGGAACACTGAAGCTTTCTTT	CASSSGQWNTEAFF
TRBV3-1/TRBV3-2	TRBJ1-6	TRBD1	.	TGTGCCAGCAGCCAGGGACAGGGAGGGCCCCTCCACTTT	CASSQGQGGPLHF
TRBV6-6	TRBJ1-5	.	.	TGTGCCAGCACGCCAGGGTACGGTCAGCCCCAGCATTTT	CASTPGYGQPQHF
TRBV9	TRBJ2-5	TRBD2	.	TGTGCCAGCAGCGTAGGGGGCGGGGGGGACGTTGGAGAGACCCAGTACTTC	CASSVGGGGDVGETQYF
TRBV14	TRBJ2-7	.	.	TGTGCCAGCAGCATGCGACGAGGGGGCTACGAGCAGTACTTC	CASSMRRGGYEQYF
TRBV9	TRBJ1-3	.	.	TGTGCCAGCAGCGTGGCCAATACAGGGTTGGCTGGAAACACCATATATTTT	CASSVANTGLAGNTIYF
TRBV30	TRBJ2-2	TRBD2	.	TGTGCCTGGAGGGGGGGGACCGGGGAGCTGTTTTTT	CAWRGGTGELFF
TRBV28	TRBJ2-7	TRBD1	few	TGTGCCAGCAGTCGGTATACCGGGACAGGGATGTACTTC	CASSRYTGTGMYF